This TCR beta chain stems from a study of blood T cell repertoires in COVID-19. Study context: COVID-19 samples collected from the United States, Italy and Spain covered acute and convalescent phases. The cDNA or gDNA used as material had been derived from T cells, B-cell-depleted T cells, or PBMCs.

Some clones are missing from TCRdb's copy, which holds only in-frame ones; the method was immunoSEQ multiplex PCR. Here the sample spans around 100,000 clones, 91% being singletons. This clone is a singleton in its sample. CDR1 is SGHRS, CDR2 YFSETQ, per germline. Between the trimmed V and J ends, which lost 0 bases and 2 bases, there was a span of 15 bases. This CDR3 has 18 amino acids. The sequenced sample consisted of peripheral blood. V usage is TRBV5-1 and J usage is TRBJ2-6; tentative D call: TRBD1 (5 bases). This TCR was sampled from a human donor with active COVID-19. The donor label of this sample is uncertain. CDR3 bases: TGCGCCAGCAGCTTGGAACTGGGGCTCTCGCCTGGGGCCAACGTCCTGACTTTC. This translates into CASSLELGLSPGANVLTF.